In its sample, the clone carrying this T cell receptor beta chain was seen once. Its antigen is undetermined. Using a J-beta primer mix together with a sample-barcoded 5' primer, a second PCR was run for about 7 to 12 cycles. Any given sample supplied a minimum of 3 million CDR3-containing paired-end reads. TCRdb analysed the 5' RACE reads with MiXCR anew, one entry per CDR3 protein. The sample yields some 1.5 million distinct CDR3 sequences, 28% seen once. This entry comes from a study of blood T cells in healthy people across ages. Findings and limits, study-wide: Any changes in expanded clonotypes were possibly confounded, as donor CMV status remained unknown.

CDR3 length: 17 amino acids. Germline assignment: CDR1 SNHLY and CDR2 FYNNEI. The V gene lost 5 bases and the J gene lost 11 bases, with 30 bases spanning the gap. Sample: blood. The sequence was obtained from a woman in her thirties in good health. The chain carries TRBV2 and TRBJ2-5, with a weak D call TRBD2 (6 bases). The CDR3 DNA follows: TGTGCCAGCAGTCCGGGACTTCAAGCGGGCGGGACCATCGGGCAGTACTTC. Translating gives CASSPGLQAGGTIGQYF. Full variable domain (rest looked up from reference TRBV2 and TRBJ2-5): EPEVTQTPSHQVTQMGQEVILRCVPISNHLYFYWYRQILGQKVEFLVSFYNNEISEKSEIFDDQFSVERPDGSNFTLKIRSTKLEDSAMYFCASSPGLQAGGTIGQYFGPGTRLLVL.